One and the same sample provided the 4 T cell receptor beta chains below, sequenced in a study of T cell responses to AZD1222 COVID-19 vaccine. Some clones are missing from TCRdb's copy, which holds only in-frame ones; the method was immunoSEQ multiplex PCR. The data contain approximately 99,000 clones, just over 90% of them singletons. This specimen was peripheral blood, taken 28 days after the second AZD1222 dose. Receptors were obtained from an adult who received the AZD1222 COVID-19 vaccine.

J is TRBJ1-3 and V is TRBV28; a weak D match, TRBD1 (5 bases). CDR3 length: 15 amino acids. Germline V gene lookup returns CDR1 MDHEN and CDR2 SYDVKM. The germline V and J ends were trimmed by 6 bases and 0 bases, with 12 bases remaining between them. In nucleotides, the CDR3 is TGTGCCAGCAGCAACGGACAACTCTCTGGAAACACCATATATTTT. This encodes CASSNGQLSGNTIYF.

The chain recombines TRBV15 with TRBJ2-7; D ambiguous. Germline-derived CDR1 and CDR2 are LNHNV and YYDKDF (reference sequence). This CDR3 is 16 amino acids long. Trimming cost V 3 bases and J 6 bases, with 21 bases left between them. The CDR3 sequence: CATSSSEGMGLSEQYF. In nucleotides, the CDR3 is TGTGCCACCAGCAGCTCCGAAGGGATGGGTTTATCCGAGCAGTACTTC.

Note on this clone: At the DNA level, this CDR3 is encoded by other sequences in the same sample as well. This chain uses TRBV5-1 with TRBJ2-1, with TRBD2 matching over 7 bases. Trimming at V came to 4 bases and at J to 4 bases, leaving 5 bases not matched to a gene. The V gene's germline CDR1 is SGHRS and CDR2 YFSETQ. CDR3 length: 14 residues. The CDR3 is CASSTSGGYNEQFF. In DNA form, the CDR3 reads TGCGCCAGCAGCACCTCGGGGGGATACAATGAGCAGTTCTTC. Full variable domain (rest looked up from reference TRBV5-1 and TRBJ2-1): KAGVTQTPRYLIKTRGQQVTLSCSPISGHRSVSWYQQTPGQGLQFLFEYFSETQRNKGNFPGRFSGRQFSNSRSEMNVSTLELGDSALYLCASSTSGGYNEQFFGPGTRLTVL.

The CDR3 sequence is CASSDRGWDTEAFF. The CDR3 DNA follows: TGTGCCAGCAGTGATAGGGGATGGGACACTGAAGCTTTCTTT. The gene calls are TRBV6-1 and TRBJ1-1, with TRBD1 as a possible D gene (5 bases). The CDR3 is 14 residues long. From germline, CDR1 is MNHNS and CDR2 SASEGT. V gave up 3 bases and J gave up 3 bases, with 11 bases separating them.